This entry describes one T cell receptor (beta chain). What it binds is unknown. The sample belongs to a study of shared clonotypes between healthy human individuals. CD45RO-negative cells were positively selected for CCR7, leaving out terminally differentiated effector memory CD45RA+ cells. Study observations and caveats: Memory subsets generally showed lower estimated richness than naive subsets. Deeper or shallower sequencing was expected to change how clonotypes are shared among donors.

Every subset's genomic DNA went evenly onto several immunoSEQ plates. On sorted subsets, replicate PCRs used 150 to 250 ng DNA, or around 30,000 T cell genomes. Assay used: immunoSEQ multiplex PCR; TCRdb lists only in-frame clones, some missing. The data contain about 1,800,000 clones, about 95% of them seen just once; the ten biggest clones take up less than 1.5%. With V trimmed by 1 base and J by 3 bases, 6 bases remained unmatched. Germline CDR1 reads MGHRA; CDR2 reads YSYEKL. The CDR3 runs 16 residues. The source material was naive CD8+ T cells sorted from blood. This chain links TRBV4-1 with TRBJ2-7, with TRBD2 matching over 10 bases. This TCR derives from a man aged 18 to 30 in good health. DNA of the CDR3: TGCGCCAGCAGCCAAGTTTTTACTAGCGGGATCTACGAGCAGTACTTC. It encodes CASSQVFTSGIYEQYF.